Listed below are T cell receptor beta chains from one sample, sequenced in a study of Graves' ophthalmopathy and Graves' hyperthyroidism. Each CDR3 protein is one row after TCRdb ran MiXCR on the multiplex PCR reads. The sample includes 360,000 or so distinct CDR3 sequences, approximately 16% of them seen just once. What was sequenced was peripheral blood. These receptors were taken from a woman under 30 with Graves' ophthalmopathy. The CDR3 runs from the conserved cysteine through the conserved F or W. A D gene is named only where the DNA matches it firmly. For some rows the clone size is stated as once, few or many, or as a class when expanded; others skip it.

cdr3_nt,cdr3_aa,clone_size,v_call,j_call,d_call
TGTGCCAGCAGTTTAAGGGGCCTAGGAGAGACCCAGTACTTC,CASSLRGLGETQYF,many,TRBV12-3/TRBV12-4,TRBJ2-5,.
TGTGCCAGCAGTTCCCGCTCCGGGGCGGCCTACGAGCAGTACTTC,CASSSRSGAAYEQYF,many,TRBV28,TRBJ2-7,.
TGCAGTGCTAGAGGACACCTCTCCTACGAGCAGTACTTC,CSARGHLSYEQYF,many,TRBV20-1,TRBJ2-7,.
TGTGCCAGCGCAACCCTCGGGAATAGCAATCAGCCCCAGCATTTT,CASATLGNSNQPQHF,few,TRBV6-1,TRBJ1-5,.
TGTGCCAGCAGCTTTCGTCGGCTAGCGGGGACCCACTACGAGCAGTACTTC,CASSFRRLAGTHYEQYF,many,TRBV11-2,TRBJ2-7,TRBD2
TGTGCCAGTAGTCATTCGGGGCTCTTCAGCTCCTACGAGCAGTACTTC,CASSHSGLFSSYEQYF,many,TRBV19,TRBJ2-7,.
TGTGCCAGCAGCTTCCGGTCAGAGCAAGAGACCCAGTACTTC,CASSFRSEQETQYF,.,TRBV5-6,TRBJ2-5,.
TGTGCCAGCAGGGGGACAGGGCTCTCCTACGAGCAGTACTTC,CASRGTGLSYEQYF,many,TRBV28,TRBJ2-7,TRBD1
TGTGCCAGCAGCGGCGCCGGGACCATCTATAATTCACCCCTCCACTTT,CASSGAGTIYNSPLHF,many,TRBV5-4,TRBJ1-6,.
TGTGCCAGCACCGTTTCGGGGGGCGCCTACACTGAAGCTTTCTTT,CASTVSGGAYTEAFF,.,TRBV28,TRBJ1-1,.
TGTGCCTGGGCTATTACAGGGCGAACTGAAGCTTTCTTT,CAWAITGRTEAFF,many,TRBV30,TRBJ1-1,.
TGTGCCAGCGGGGGGACAGGGACGCCGGAGACCCAGTACTTC,CASGGTGTPETQYF,few,TRBV6-2/TRBV6-3,TRBJ2-5,TRBD1
TGTGCCAGCAGTTATTGGGCAGGGGGGAGAACCGGGGAGCTGTTTTTT,CASSYWAGGRTGELFF,many,TRBV6-5,TRBJ2-2,.
TGTGCCACCGCCGGGCCGCACTCCTACGAGCAGTACTTC,CATAGPHSYEQYF,many,TRBV11-2,TRBJ2-7,.
TGTGCCAGCAGCAAGCTCAGCTCAGGGAGCACTGAAGCTTTCTTT,CASSKLSSGSTEAFF,many,TRBV7-2,TRBJ1-1,.
TGTGCCACCAGGAGCTCAGGGGCAGGCGAGCAGTACTTC,CATRSSGAGEQYF,.,TRBV24-1,TRBJ2-7,.
TGTGCCAGCATTACAACAGGTCCCGGGGGGGAGCAGTACTTC,CASITTGPGGEQYF,many,TRBV11-2,TRBJ2-7,TRBD2
TGTGCCAGTTTAGCGGGGGGACGCACCGGGGAGCTGTTTTTT,CASLAGGRTGELFF,many,TRBV2,TRBJ2-2,TRBD2
TGTGCCAGCAGTTTAGGGCAGGGAAACGAGCAGTACTTC,CASSLGQGNEQYF,many,TRBV12-3/TRBV12-4,TRBJ2-7,.
TGTGCCAGCAGGGCAGGGGGGTCGGTCACTGAAGCTTTCTTT,CASRAGGSVTEAFF,many,TRBV28,TRBJ1-1,TRBD1
TGTGCCAGCTCACCGGCCCCCCTTGGCTCTGGAAACACCATATATTTT,CASSPAPLGSGNTIYF,many,TRBV18,TRBJ1-3,.
TGTGCCAGCAGTTTTCGTTCCGGACACTTTGAAGCTTTCTTT,CASSFRSGHFEAFF,.,TRBV12-3/TRBV12-4,TRBJ1-1,.
TGTGCCAGCAGTTTAAACAAGTGGGGACTCTCCTACGAGCAGTACTTC,CASSLNKWGLSYEQYF,.,TRBV28,TRBJ2-7,.
TGTGCCAGCAGCTCCCGGGACACAATTACCTACGAGCAGTACTTC,CASSSRDTITYEQYF,many,TRBV11-2,TRBJ2-7,.
TGTGCCAGCAGTTTAACCCTGAAGGGGGACGAGCAGTACTTC,CASSLTLKGDEQYF,many,TRBV27,TRBJ2-7,.
TGTGCCACCACCAAACAGTCTTTCTATGGCTACACCTTC,CATTKQSFYGYTF,few,TRBV6-1,TRBJ1-2,.
TGTGCCAGCAGCCATATACGGGGGCGGAACACTGAAGCTTTCTTT,CASSHIRGRNTEAFF,many,TRBV7-2,TRBJ1-1,.
TGCGCCAGCAGCTTGATGGGACAGAACACTGAAGCTTTCTTT,CASSLMGQNTEAFF,many,TRBV5-1,TRBJ1-1,.
TGTGCCAGCAGCCCTGCGACAGGGTTGTTCCACGAGCAGTACTTC,CASSPATGLFHEQYF,many,TRBV28,TRBJ2-7,TRBD1
TGTGCCAGCAGCCTGGACGGACACTTATATGGCTACACCTTC,CASSLDGHLYGYTF,.,TRBV6-1,TRBJ1-2,.
TGTGCCTGGAGTGTACTTCGACAGTATGGCTACACCTTC,CAWSVLRQYGYTF,many,TRBV30,TRBJ1-2,.
TGTGCCAGCTTCTCCACCAACACCGGGGAGCTGTTTTTT,CASFSTNTGELFF,many,TRBV18,TRBJ2-2,.
TGTGCCAGCAGTTACGGAGGGTCCACCTACGAGCAGTACTTC,CASSYGGSTYEQYF,many,TRBV6-5,TRBJ2-7,.
TGTGCCAGCAGCAAAGCCGGGACAGCTAACTATGGCTACACCTTC,CASSKAGTANYGYTF,.,TRBV28,TRBJ1-2,TRBD1
TGTGCCACCACGCCGCGGGGGAATTCACCCCTCCACTTT,CATTPRGNSPLHF,many,TRBV6-2/TRBV6-3,TRBJ1-6,.
TGTGCCAGTAGTTCGACAGGGGGCCTTGTCTCGAATCAGCCCCAGCATTTT,CASSSTGGLVSNQPQHF,many,TRBV19,TRBJ1-5,TRBD1
TGTGCCAGCAGCCAAGATAAGGGGCTAGCGGGAGAAGACGAGCAGTACTTC,CASSQDKGLAGEDEQYF,.,TRBV4-2,TRBJ2-7,TRBD2
TGTGCCAGCAGTTTATTGGGCGTCCGCGCTTTCTTT,CASSLLGVRAFF,many,TRBV28,TRBJ1-1,.
TGTGCCAGCAGCCGCCCCGGTTGGGGGATCAATCAGCCCCAGCATTTT,CASSRPGWGINQPQHF,many,TRBV28,TRBJ1-5,.
TGTGCCAGTAATACCGGGACAGGGGTTAACAATCAGCCCCAGCATTTT,CASNTGTGVNNQPQHF,many,TRBV19,TRBJ1-5,TRBD1
TGTGCCAGCAGTTTACCAAAGAAGGGCAAAGAGACCCAGTACTTC,CASSLPKKGKETQYF,many,TRBV28,TRBJ2-5,.
TGTGCCAGTAGTATAGGTACCAGCCGGCAAGAGACCCAGTACTTC,CASSIGTSRQETQYF,many,TRBV19,TRBJ2-5,.
TGTGCCAGCAGTTTATCTATTGGAGCCTCGTACGAGCAGTACTTC,CASSLSIGASYEQYF,many,TRBV27,TRBJ2-7,.
TGTGCCATCAGACCCAGGGGACGGGGTGAAGCTTTCTTT,CAIRPRGRGEAFF,many,TRBV10-3,TRBJ1-1,.
TGCAGTGCTAAACCCTTACCGAGGGAGACACTGAACACTGAAGCTTTCTTT,CSAKPLPRETLNTEAFF,many,TRBV20-1,TRBJ1-1,.
TGCAGTGCAAGGGGGTCGGGGGCCAACGTCCTGACTTTC,CSARGSGANVLTF,many,TRBV20-1,TRBJ2-6,.
TGTGCCAGCAGTTTATTCCGTAGGGGGGCCCTAAACATTCAGTACTTC,CASSLFRRGALNIQYF,many,TRBV27,TRBJ2-4,.